This record covers a single TCR beta chain. Its antigen is unknown. The data were taken from a study of T cell clonotyping in hematopoietic cell transplantation. Study background: Recipients' pretransplant samples followed cytoreduction.

This CDR3 region has 15 residues. Germline V lookup: CDR1 SQVTM, CDR2 ANQGSEA. Trimming took 4 bases from V and 5 from J; bases not matched to a gene: 10. This sample's time point: recipient sample about 28 days before transplant, after cytoreduction. Study-level results: Without cell sorting, CD4 versus CD8 contributions remain unresolved. Few recipient clonotypes overlapped donors; over 95% were de novo at given depth. Recipient TCR diversity dropped after transplant; expanded clonotypes rose from day 30 to 180.

Profiling relied on immunoSEQ multiplex PCR, and the TCRdb table lists in-frame clones only, not all of them. This table holds about 18,000 clones, around 88% found once. The chain couples TRBV29-1 to TRBJ2-2; 7 bases map to TRBD1. The sample consisted of peripheral blood mononuclear cells, taken before stem cell transplant. The TCR comes from a man aged 50 to 59 with acute myeloid leukemia. Some clones in this sample may be carry-over from other donors' samples. CDR3 coding DNA: TGCAGCGTTGGCAAGACGGGGACAGAAACCGGGGAGCTGTTTTTT. Translating gives CSVGKTGTETGELFF.